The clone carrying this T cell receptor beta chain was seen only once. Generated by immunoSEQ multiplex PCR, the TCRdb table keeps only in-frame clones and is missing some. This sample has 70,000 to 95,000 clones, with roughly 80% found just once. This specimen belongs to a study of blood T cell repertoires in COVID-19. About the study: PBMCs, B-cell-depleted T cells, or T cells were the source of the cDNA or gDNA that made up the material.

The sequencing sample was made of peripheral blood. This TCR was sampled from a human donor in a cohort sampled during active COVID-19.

CDR3 sequence reads: CASSSPGQLNTEAFF. The CDR3 nucleotides are TGTGCCAGCAGTTCCCCAGGACAGCTAAACACTGAAGCTTTCTTT. The V call is TRBV28, the J call TRBJ1-1; tentatively, D is TRBD1 (6 bases). The germline V gene encodes CDR1 MDHEN and CDR2 SYDVKM. This CDR3 region has 15 residues. Trimming took 4 bases from V and 2 from J, leaving 14 bases between them.